A single sample is the source of the 30 T cell receptor beta chains below, sequenced in a study of T-cell reconstitution after alpha-beta-depleted transplantation in children. The TCRbeta library incorporated unique molecular identifiers. One entry per CDR3 protein results from TCRdb running MiXCR on the PCR reads. Of 200,000 to 250,000 distinct CDR3 sequences listed, 6.5% to 9% are singletons. Sequencing was performed on PBMCs, mostly from graft donor cells, taken 180 days after TCRalphabeta/CD19-depleted stem cell transplant. Receptors originate from a male patient younger than 18 who had a stem cell transplant for acute lymphoblastic leukemia, so the T cells may come from the graft donor.

Comment on this clonotype: A much larger clone lies one base from this, so it may be a read error. J is TRBJ2-5 and V is TRBV5-1; 7 bases are shared with TRBD1. The V and J ends lost 0 bases and 5 bases, in that order; junction bases with no gene match: 16. The CDR3 runs 18 residues. The germline gives CDR1 SGHRS, CDR2 YFSETQ. CDR3 sequence: CASSLELPGTVRTETQYF. The CDR3 region has the DNA TGCGCCAGCAGCTTGGAACTTCCTGGGACAGTTCGAACCGAGACCCAGTACTTC.

This clonotype was found a few times. The rearrangement links TRBV23-1 to TRBJ2-7, with a weak D call TRBD1 (5 bases). TRBV23-1 is labeled an ORF, and its function is uncertain. The CDR3 contains 11 residues. The V and J ends lost 6 bases and 7 bases respectively, with 10 bases between them. CDR3: CASSQGQEQYF. Written as DNA, the CDR3 is TGCGCCAGCAGCCAGGGCCAAGAGCAGTACTTC.

Ten or more counts support this clonotype. The chain uses TRBV15 and TRBJ1-4; 9 bases are a match to TRBD1. Per germline, CDR1 LNHNV and CDR2 YYDKDF (reference sequence). Unmatched junction bases numbered 5, after V lost 7 bases and J lost 5 bases. There are 14 residues in the CDR3. The CDR3 DNA sequence: TGTGCCACCACCAGGGGACAGGGAAATGAAAAACTGTTTTTT. This encodes CATTRGQGNEKLFF.

This clonotype was observed at least ten times. The chain joins TRBV4-2 to TRBJ1-2; D not resolved. The V and J ends lost 2 bases and 8 bases respectively, with 18 bases between them. Germline CDR1 reads LGHNA; CDR2 reads YNFKEQ. This CDR3 has 15 residues. The CDR3 DNA is TGTGCCAGCAGCCAACCCACGTCCGGGGTCAGGGGCTACACCTTC. Translated, it gives CASSQPTSGVRGYTF.

This clonotype was picked up many times. The rearrangement uses TRBV5-1 and TRBJ2-1, with TRBD2 matching over 12 bases. The CDR3 loop spans 15 amino acids. Germline-derived CDR1 and CDR2 are SGHRS and YFSETQ. J was trimmed by 9 bases and V by 4 bases; bases with no gene match: 8. CDR3 sequence reads: CASSPGLAGYLEQFF. CDR3 nucleotides: TGCGCCAGCAGCCCCGGACTAGCGGGATATCTTGAGCAGTTCTTC.

Many counts were recorded for this clonotype. The chain combines TRBV12-3 or TRBV12-4 with TRBJ2-7, with unresolved D. The CDR3 covers 14 residues. Trimming cost V 4 bases and J 0 bases, with 10 bases left between them. The CDR3 loop reads CASSSSGYSYEQYF. The DNA for the CDR3 is TGTGCCAGCAGTTCTTCAGGCTACTCCTACGAGCAGTACTTC.

Of note for this clonotype: A junction end diverges from the germline sequence, so it may reflect a read error. The V gene is TRBV5-1, the J gene TRBJ2-2; the D gene is possibly TRBD2 (5 bases). Germline CDR1 and CDR2: SGHRS and YFSETQ. The CDR3 loop spans 14 amino acids. In nucleotides, the CDR3 is TGTGCCAGCAGCTTCAGCCTGGACTCCGGGGAGCTGTTTTTT. It specifies CASSFSLDSGELFF.

This clonotype has more than one count but fewer than ten. The rearrangement uses TRBV28 and TRBJ2-3; D possibly uses TRBD1 or TRBD2 (6 bases each). The CDR3 is 16 residues long. Germline CDR1 is MDHEN and CDR2 is SYDVKM. Trimming left V 2 bases short and J 4 bases short, with 16 bases between. This chain's CDR3 is CASSLQRGVMSDTQYF. CDR3 coding DNA: TGTGCCAGCAGTTTACAAAGGGGGGTGATGTCAGATACGCAGTATTTT.

This clonotype was observed many times. The rearrangement joins TRBV5-5 to TRBJ2-1; D possibly uses TRBD1 or TRBD2 (5 bases each). The CDR3 totals 15 residues. CDR1 is SGHKS, CDR2 YYEKEE, per germline (reference sequence). V gave up 0 bases and J gave up 6 bases, with 13 bases separating them. The CDR3, as DNA: TGTGCCAGCAGCTTGGGGGGGAAGGGTATCAATGAGCAGTTCTTC. It codes for CASSLGGKGINEQFF.

This clonotype was found many times. The chain combines TRBV4-1 with TRBJ2-1, with 7 bases identical to TRBD2. Trimming took 0 bases from V and 2 from J; bases not matched to a gene: 7. The germline CDR1 and CDR2 sequences are MGHRA and YSYEKL. The CDR3 loop spans 17 amino acids. This chain's CDR3 is CASSQDGLAETYNEQFF. In nucleotides, the CDR3 is TGCGCCAGCAGCCAAGATGGGCTAGCGGAGACCTACAATGAGCAGTTCTTC.

The chain couples TRBV20-1 to TRBJ2-5; D possibly corresponds to TRBD2 (7 bases). V gave up 6 bases and J gave up 5 bases, with 25 bases separating them. There are 16 residues in the CDR3. Per germline, CDR1 DFQATT and CDR2 SNEGSKA (reference sequence). CDR3 protein: CSATGGLAPSIETQYF. The CDR3 nucleotides read TGCAGTGCCACGGGGGGCTTAGCGCCCTCGATTGAGACCCAGTACTTC.

This clonotype has at least ten counts. The rearrangement joins TRBV5-5 to TRBJ1-1, with D possibly being TRBD1 (5 bases). CDR3 length: 15 amino acids. Germline V gene lookup returns CDR1 SGHKS and CDR2 YYEKEE (reference sequence). The V end was cut by 4 bases, the J end by 0 bases, with 13 bases between. CDR3: CASSREGFMNTEAFF. As DNA, the CDR3 is TGTGCCAGCAGCCGGGAGGGGTTCATGAACACTGAAGCTTTCTTT.

This clonotype was counted ten times or more. This chain connects TRBV7-8 to TRBJ2-3; D uncertain. This CDR3 is built from 15 residues. Germline V CDR1 and CDR2: SGHVS, FQNEAQ. V gave up 4 bases and J gave up 3 bases, with 14 bases separating them. This CDR3 reads CASSSRFAETDTQYF. The CDR3 DNA follows: TGTGCCAGCAGCTCCAGATTCGCAGAAACAGATACGCAGTATTTT.

On this clonotype: Given a much more abundant clone one base away, this may be a read error. The chain joins TRBV9 to TRBJ2-2; no clear D. CDR1 SGDLS and CDR2 YYNGEE come from the germline V gene. V was clipped by 5 bases and J by 4 bases, with 12 bases between them. The CDR3 extends over 14 amino acids. The CDR3 region is CASRGDAITGELFF. In DNA, the CDR3 is TGTGCCAGCAGAGGAGACGCGATCACCGGGGAGCTGTTTTTT.

The sample holds many counts of this clonotype. CDR3 nucleotide sequence: TGTGCCAGCAGCTTAGATTGGTCGGTAGCGGGAGGCCCAGAATACAATGAGCAGTTCTTC. Amino acids: CASSLDWSVAGGPEYNEQFF. This chain joins TRBV11-2 and TRBJ2-1; TRBD2 aligns across 10 bases. The CDR3 contains 20 residues. V was pared by 0 bases and J by 4 bases, with 15 bases of the junction left unmatched. Germline assignment: CDR1 SGHAT and CDR2 FQNNGV.

In this sample, this clonotype turned up many times. The chain is built from TRBV6-1 and TRBJ2-7; no firm D call. The CDR3 extends over 11 amino acids. Trimming shortened V by 1 base and J by 7 bases, and 5 bases separated the two germline ends. Germline values: CDR1 MNHNS, CDR2 SASEGT. CDR3 residues: CASSEVWEQYF. CDR3 DNA sequence: TGTGCCAGCAGTGAAGTGTGGGAGCAGTACTTC.

This clonotype occurred many times. The V and J genes are TRBV29-1 and TRBJ2-3, with TRBD2 matching over 8 bases. Germline V gives CDR1 SQVTM, CDR2 ANQGSEA. With V trimmed by 5 bases and J by 3 bases, 7 bases remained unmatched. This CDR3 contains 14 residues. The CDR3 DNA reads as TGCAGCGTTAACGGACTAGCTAGAACAGATACGCAGTATTTT. It translates to CSVNGLARTDTQYF.

This clonotype was recorded many times. The chain combines TRBV27 with TRBJ1-1; maybe TRBD1 (5 bases). V lost 1 base to trimming and J lost 2 bases, with 20 bases between them. This CDR3 region has 18 residues. Germline V gene lookup returns CDR1 MNHEY and CDR2 SMNVEV (reference sequence). In DNA, the CDR3 is TGTGCCAGCAGTTTATATGCCAGGGCCACGAGGCCAAACACTGAAGCTTTCTTT. This translates into CASSLYARATRPNTEAFF.

This clonotype was seen at least ten times. This chain connects TRBV12-3 or TRBV12-4 to TRBJ1-5; D not resolved. This CDR3 spans 15 amino acids. The V and J ends lost 2 bases and 5 bases respectively, with 13 bases between them. CDR3 region: CASSLSSQVYQPQHF. CDR3 nucleotides: TGTGCCAGCAGTTTAAGTTCCCAGGTGTATCAGCCCCAGCATTTT.

V and J are TRBV20-1 and TRBJ2-6; D is unresolved. Germline V gives CDR1 DFQATT, CDR2 SNEGSKA (reference sequence). This CDR3 is built from 13 residues. The CDR3 sequence is CSAGSPGANVLTF. The CDR3 DNA reads TGCAGCGCAGGATCGCCTGGGGCCAACGTCCTGACTTTC.

This clonotype was counted at least ten times. This chain links TRBV5-5 with TRBJ2-6; D possibly matches TRBD1 or TRBD2 (6 bases each). This CDR3 region has 16 residues. Germline V gene sequence: CDR1 SGHKS, CDR2 YYEKEE (reference sequence). The germline V and J ends were trimmed by 1 base and 2 bases, with 10 bases remaining between them. The CDR3 spells CASSLKGGTGANVLTF. Written as DNA, the CDR3 is TGTGCCAGCAGCTTGAAGGGGGGCACTGGGGCCAACGTCCTGACTTTC.

In this sample, this clonotype turned up many times. The chain has TRBV6-1 and TRBJ2-3; 12 bases fit TRBD2. This CDR3 has 13 residues. The V gene's germline CDR1 is MNHNS and CDR2 SASEGT. V dropped 6 bases and J dropped 13; count of bases not matched to a gene: 8. In nucleotides, the CDR3 is TGTGCCAGCAGCAAGGGACTAGCGGGCCGAAAGTATTTT. This sequence encodes CASSKGLAGRKYF.

Ten or more counts support this clonotype. V is TRBV5-5 and J is TRBJ2-2; D may be TRBD2 (5 bases). Looked up from germline, CDR1 is SGHKS and CDR2 is YYEKEE (reference sequence). Trimming pared 6 bases from V and 4 bases from J, leaving 10 bases between. The CDR3 sequence is 13 residues long. The CDR3 DNA follows: TGTGCCAGCACCCCTCGGGGCACCGGGGAGCTGTTTTTT. Protein: CASTPRGTGELFF. The entire variable domain, with the rest obtained from reference TRBV5-5 and TRBJ2-2, is as follows: DAGVTQSPTHLIKTRGQQVTLRCSPISGHKSVSWYQQVLGQGPQFIFQYYEKEERGRGNFPDRFSARQFPNYSSELNVNALLLGDSALYLCASTPRGTGELFFGEGSRLTVL.

This clonotype was detected many times. This chain connects TRBV12-3 or TRBV12-4 to TRBJ2-7, with D hard to call. The CDR3 has 15 residues. V gave up 5 bases and J gave up 3 bases, with 17 bases separating them. The CDR3 region is CASSPRQDGVYEQYF. The CDR3 bases are TGTGCCAGCAGTCCTCGTCAGGACGGCGTCTACGAGCAGTACTTC.

A few counts support this clonotype. V is TRBV28 and J is TRBJ2-7; 9 bases are a match to TRBD1. The CDR3 loop spans 15 amino acids. Per germline, CDR1 MDHEN and CDR2 SYDVKM. The V segment lost 5 bases and the J segment 4 bases; nucleotides outside the gene matches: 9. As DNA, the CDR3 is TGTGCCAGCAGTCCCCTCGGGACAGGGCTTTACGAGCAGTACTTC. Amino acid sequence: CASSPLGTGLYEQYF.

This clonotype was detected many times. The chain employs TRBV7-6 and TRBJ1-1, with a tentative D call TRBD1 (5 bases). The V gene's germline CDR1 is SGHVS and CDR2 FNYEAQ. CDR3 length equals 13 residues. V lost 4 bases and J lost 0, with 6 bases in between. In DNA form, the CDR3 reads TGTGCCAGCAGCTCCAGGGTGAACACTGAAGCTTTCTTT. It translates to CASSSRVNTEAFF.

This clonotype was observed at least ten times. The chain carries TRBV6-2 or TRBV6-3 and TRBJ2-1; D is ambiguous. This CDR3 is built from 17 residues. The V end lost 2 bases, the J end lost 2 bases, and 16 bases lay between the germline ends. Germline V CDR1 and CDR2: MNHEY, SVGEGT. The DNA of the CDR3 is TGTGCCAGCAGTTACGCACCCGGACGCAACCCCTACAATGAGCAGTTCTTC. As protein: CASSYAPGRNPYNEQFF.

This clonotype was observed a handful of times. The chain has TRBV23-1 and TRBJ2-5; the match to TRBD1 covers 7 bases. TRBV23-1 is sorted into the ORF group, with uncertain function. CDR3 size: 16 residues. The ends lost 0 bases at V and 4 bases at J; junction bases unmatched: 8. The CDR3 DNA is TGCGCCAGCAGTCAATCCGGACAGGCACATAGAGAGACCCAGTACTTC. Its protein is CASSQSGQAHRETQYF.

V is TRBV6-5 and J is TRBJ1-2; possible D gene TRBD1, 5 bases. This CDR3 is 15 amino acids long. The V end was cut by 2 bases, the J end by 4 bases, with 14 bases between. Germline V gene data show CDR1 as MNHEY and CDR2 as SVGAGI. The CDR3 sequence is CASSYTGPTAYGYTF. DNA of the CDR3: TGTGCCAGCAGTTACACAGGCCCTACGGCCTATGGCTACACCTTC.

This clonotype was seen many times. The rearrangement joins TRBV7-2 to TRBJ1-2; 9 bases align to TRBD1. Germline lookup yields CDR1 SGHTA and CDR2 FQGNSA. The CDR3 loop spans 14 amino acids. The junction had 5 bases not matched to a gene; V was cut back by 5 bases and J by 4 bases. CDR3 protein: CASSTGTGSYGYTF. The CDR3 DNA follows: TGTGCCAGCAGCACAGGGACAGGGTCCTATGGCTACACCTTC.